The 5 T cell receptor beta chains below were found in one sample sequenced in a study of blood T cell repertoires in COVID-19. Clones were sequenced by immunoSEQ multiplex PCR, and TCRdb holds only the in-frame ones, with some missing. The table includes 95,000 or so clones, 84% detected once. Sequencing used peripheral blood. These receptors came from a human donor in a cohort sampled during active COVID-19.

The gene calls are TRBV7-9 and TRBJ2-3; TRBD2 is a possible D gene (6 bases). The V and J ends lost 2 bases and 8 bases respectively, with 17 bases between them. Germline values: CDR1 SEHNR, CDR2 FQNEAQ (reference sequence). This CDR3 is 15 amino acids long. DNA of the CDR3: TGTGCCAGCAGCTTACCTCGGGACTCCTTAGGTACGCAGTATTTT. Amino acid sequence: CASSLPRDSLGTQYF.

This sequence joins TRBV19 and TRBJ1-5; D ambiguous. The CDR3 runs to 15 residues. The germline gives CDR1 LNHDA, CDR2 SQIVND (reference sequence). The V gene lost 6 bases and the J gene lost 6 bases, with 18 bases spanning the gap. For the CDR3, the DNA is TGTGCCAGTAGCCTACTAAACCCTGGTCTTCAGCCCCAGCATTTT. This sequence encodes CASSLLNPGLQPQHF.

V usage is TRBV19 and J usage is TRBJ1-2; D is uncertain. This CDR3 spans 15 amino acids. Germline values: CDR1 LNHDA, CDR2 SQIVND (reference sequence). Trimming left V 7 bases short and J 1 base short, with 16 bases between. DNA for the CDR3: TGTGCCAGTAATTCCGGGTCTCTATTTAACTATGGCTACACCTTC. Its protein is CASNSGSLFNYGYTF.

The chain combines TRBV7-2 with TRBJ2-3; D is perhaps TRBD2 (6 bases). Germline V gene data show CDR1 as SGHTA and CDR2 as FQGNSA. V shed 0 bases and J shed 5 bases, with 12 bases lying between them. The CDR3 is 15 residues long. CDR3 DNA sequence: TGTGCCAGCAGCTTAGCAGCGGGCAGCGGAGATACGCAGTATTTT. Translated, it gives CASSLAAGSGDTQYF.

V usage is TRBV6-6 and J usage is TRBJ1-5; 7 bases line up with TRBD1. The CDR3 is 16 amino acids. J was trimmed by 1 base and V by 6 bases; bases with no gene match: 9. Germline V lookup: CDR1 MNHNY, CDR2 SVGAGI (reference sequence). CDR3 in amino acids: CASRTLTGSSNQPQHF. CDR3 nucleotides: TGTGCCAGCAGAACCTTGACAGGGTCAAGCAATCAGCCCCAGCATTTT.